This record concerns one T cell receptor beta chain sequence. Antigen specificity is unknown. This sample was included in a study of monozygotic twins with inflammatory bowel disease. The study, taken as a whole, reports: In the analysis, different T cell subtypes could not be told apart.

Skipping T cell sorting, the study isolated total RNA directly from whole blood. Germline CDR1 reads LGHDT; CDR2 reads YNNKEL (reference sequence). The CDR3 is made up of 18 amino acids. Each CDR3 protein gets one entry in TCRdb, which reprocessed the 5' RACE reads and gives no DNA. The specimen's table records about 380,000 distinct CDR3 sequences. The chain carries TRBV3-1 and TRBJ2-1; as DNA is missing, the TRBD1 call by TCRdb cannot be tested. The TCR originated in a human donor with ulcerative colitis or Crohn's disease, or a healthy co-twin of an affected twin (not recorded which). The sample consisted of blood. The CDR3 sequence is CASSHVGTRGHSYNEQFF.